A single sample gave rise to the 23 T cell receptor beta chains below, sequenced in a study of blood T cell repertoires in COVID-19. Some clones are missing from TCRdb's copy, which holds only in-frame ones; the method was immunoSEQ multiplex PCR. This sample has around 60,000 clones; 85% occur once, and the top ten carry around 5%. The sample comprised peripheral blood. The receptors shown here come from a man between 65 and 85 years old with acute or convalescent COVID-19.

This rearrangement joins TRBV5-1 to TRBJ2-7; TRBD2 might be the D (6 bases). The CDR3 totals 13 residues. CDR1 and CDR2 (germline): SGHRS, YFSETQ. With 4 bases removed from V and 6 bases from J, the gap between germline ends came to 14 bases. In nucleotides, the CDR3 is TGCGCCAGCAGCCCGGTGGAGGGTGGCGAGCAGTACTTC. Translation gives CASSPVEGGEQYF.

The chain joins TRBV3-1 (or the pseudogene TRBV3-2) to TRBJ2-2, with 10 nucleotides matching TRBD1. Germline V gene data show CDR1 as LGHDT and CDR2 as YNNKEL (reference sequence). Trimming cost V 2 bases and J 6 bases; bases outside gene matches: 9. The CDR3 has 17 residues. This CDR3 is CASSQFTGQGMAGELFF. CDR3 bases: TGTGCCAGCAGCCAATTTACGGGACAGGGGATGGCCGGGGAGCTGTTTTTT.

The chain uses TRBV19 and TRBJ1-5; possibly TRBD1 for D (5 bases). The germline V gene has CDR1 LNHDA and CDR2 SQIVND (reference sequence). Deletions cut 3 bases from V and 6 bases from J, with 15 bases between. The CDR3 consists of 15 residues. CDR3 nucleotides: TGTGCCAGTAGTATCGGTAGGGGAGGCGGTCAGCCCCAGCATTTT. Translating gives CASSIGRGGGQPQHF.

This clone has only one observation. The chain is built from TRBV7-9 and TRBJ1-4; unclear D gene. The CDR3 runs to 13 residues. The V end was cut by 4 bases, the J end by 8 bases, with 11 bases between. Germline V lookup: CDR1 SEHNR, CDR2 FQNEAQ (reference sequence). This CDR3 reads CASSSWAGEKLFF. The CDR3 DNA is TGTGCCAGCAGCTCGTGGGCTGGGGAAAAACTGTTTTTT.

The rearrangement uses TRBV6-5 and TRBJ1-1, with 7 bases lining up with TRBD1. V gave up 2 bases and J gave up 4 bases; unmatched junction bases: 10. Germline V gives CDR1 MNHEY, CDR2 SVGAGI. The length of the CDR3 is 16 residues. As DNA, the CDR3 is TGTGCCAGCAGTTACACCAGACAGGGCTTGGGCACTGAAGCTTTCTTT. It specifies CASSYTRQGLGTEAFF.

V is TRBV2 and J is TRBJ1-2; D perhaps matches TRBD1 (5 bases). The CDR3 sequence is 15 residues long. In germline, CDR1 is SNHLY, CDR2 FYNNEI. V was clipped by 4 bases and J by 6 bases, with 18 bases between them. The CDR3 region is CASSVAWQGLDGYTF. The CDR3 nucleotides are TGTGCCAGCAGTGTGGCGTGGCAGGGACTTGATGGCTACACCTTC. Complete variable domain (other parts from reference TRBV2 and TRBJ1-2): EPEVTQTPSHQVTQMGQEVILRCVPISNHLYFYWYRQILGQKVEFLVSFYNNEISEKSEIFDDQFSVERPDGSNFTLKIRSTKLEDSAMYFCASSVAWQGLDGYTFGSGTRLTVV.

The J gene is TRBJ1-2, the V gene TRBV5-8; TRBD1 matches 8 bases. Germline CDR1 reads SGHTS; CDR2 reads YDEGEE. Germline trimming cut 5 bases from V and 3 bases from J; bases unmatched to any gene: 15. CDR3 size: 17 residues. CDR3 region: CASRSGDRPLSYYGYTF. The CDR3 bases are TGTGCCAGCAGAAGCGGGGACAGGCCACTCTCCTACTATGGCTACACCTTC.

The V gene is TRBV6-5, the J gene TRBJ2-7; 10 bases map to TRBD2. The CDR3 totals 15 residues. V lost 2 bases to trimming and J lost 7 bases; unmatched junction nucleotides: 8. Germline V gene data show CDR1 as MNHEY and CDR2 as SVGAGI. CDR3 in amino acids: CASSYEILAGDEQYF. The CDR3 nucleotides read TGTGCCAGCAGTTACGAGATCCTAGCGGGGGATGAGCAGTACTTC.

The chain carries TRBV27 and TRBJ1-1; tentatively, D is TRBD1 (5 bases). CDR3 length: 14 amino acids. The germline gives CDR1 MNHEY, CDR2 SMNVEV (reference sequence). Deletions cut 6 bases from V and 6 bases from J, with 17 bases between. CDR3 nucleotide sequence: TGTGCCAGCAGCCTGGAGGGGCCCAGGGCTGAAGCTTTCTTT. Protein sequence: CASSLEGPRAEAFF.

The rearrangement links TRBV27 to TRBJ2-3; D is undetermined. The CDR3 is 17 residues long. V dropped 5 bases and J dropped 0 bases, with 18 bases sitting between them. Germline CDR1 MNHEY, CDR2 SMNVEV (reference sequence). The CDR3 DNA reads TGTGCCAGCAGTCGCACCGGTGCACCTTCTAGCACAGATACGCAGTATTTT. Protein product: CASSRTGAPSSTDTQYF.

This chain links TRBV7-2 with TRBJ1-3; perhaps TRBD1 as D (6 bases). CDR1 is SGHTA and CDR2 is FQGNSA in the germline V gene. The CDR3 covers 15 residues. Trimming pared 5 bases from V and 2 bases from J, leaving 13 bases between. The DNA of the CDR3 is TGTGCCAGCAGCCCGGACAGTTGGGCTGGAAACACCATATATTTT. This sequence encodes CASSPDSWAGNTIYF.

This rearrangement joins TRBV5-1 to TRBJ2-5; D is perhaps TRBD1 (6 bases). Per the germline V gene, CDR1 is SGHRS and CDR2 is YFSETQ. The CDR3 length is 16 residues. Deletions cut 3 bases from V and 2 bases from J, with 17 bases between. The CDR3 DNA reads TGCGCCAGCAGCTACAGGGTCCCGCAGGGACAAGAGACCCAGTACTTC. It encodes CASSYRVPQGQETQYF.

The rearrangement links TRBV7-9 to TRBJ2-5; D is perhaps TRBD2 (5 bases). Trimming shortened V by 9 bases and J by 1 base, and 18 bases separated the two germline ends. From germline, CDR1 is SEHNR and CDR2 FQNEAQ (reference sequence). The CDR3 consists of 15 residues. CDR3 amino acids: CASRRLTFSQETQYF. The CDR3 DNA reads TGTGCCAGTCGCAGACTAACCTTTTCCCAAGAGACCCAGTACTTC.

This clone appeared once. The CDR3 bases are TGTGCCAGCAGCGGACAGGGAGGGCCAGATACGCAGTATTTT. Protein: CASSGQGGPDTQYF. This chain uses TRBV6-5 with TRBJ2-3; possibly TRBD1 for D (8 bases). The CDR3 extends over 14 amino acids. V was shortened by 6 bases and J by 4 bases, with 14 bases between the two germline ends. Germline CDR1 reads MNHEY; CDR2 reads SVGAGI.

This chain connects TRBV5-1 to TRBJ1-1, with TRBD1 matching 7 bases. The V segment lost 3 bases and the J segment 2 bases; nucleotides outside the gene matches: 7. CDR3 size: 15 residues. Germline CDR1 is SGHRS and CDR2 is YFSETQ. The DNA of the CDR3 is TGCGCCAGCAGCTGGCGGACAGGAAGCAACACTGAAGCTTTCTTT. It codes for CASSWRTGSNTEAFF.

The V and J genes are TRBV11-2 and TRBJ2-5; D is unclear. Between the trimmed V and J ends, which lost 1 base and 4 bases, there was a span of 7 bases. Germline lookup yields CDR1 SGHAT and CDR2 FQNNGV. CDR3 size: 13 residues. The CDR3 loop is CASSLVGSETQYF. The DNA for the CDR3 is TGTGCCAGCAGCTTAGTGGGCTCAGAGACCCAGTACTTC.

CDR3 sequence: CASSGWGGNTDTQYF. Here the CDR3 DNA reads TGTGCCAGCAGCGGGTGGGGAGGAAACACAGATACGCAGTATTTT. V gene TRBV6-5 combines with J gene TRBJ2-3, with D maybe TRBD2 (6 bases). This CDR3 has 15 amino acids. Trimming left V 6 bases short and J 2 bases short, with 15 bases between. The germline V gene has CDR1 MNHEY and CDR2 SVGAGI.

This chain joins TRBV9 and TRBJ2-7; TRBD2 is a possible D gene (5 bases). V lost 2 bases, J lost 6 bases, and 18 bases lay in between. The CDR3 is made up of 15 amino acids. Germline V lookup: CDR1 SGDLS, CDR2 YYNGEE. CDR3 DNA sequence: TGTGCCAGCAGCGTTAATGAGGGAAGGGCCCTCGAGCAGTACTTC. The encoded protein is CASSVNEGRALEQYF.

CDR3 bases: TGCAGTGCTAGTCCCATGGGACTAGCGGGGGGAGATCAAGAGACCCAGTACTTC. As protein: CSASPMGLAGGDQETQYF. J is TRBJ2-5 and V is TRBV20-1; 15 bases are shared with TRBD2. Germline V gene lookup returns CDR1 DFQATT and CDR2 SNEGSKA (reference sequence). The J segment lost 2 bases and the V segment lost 3 bases, leaving 10 bases of the junction unmatched. This CDR3 region has 18 residues.

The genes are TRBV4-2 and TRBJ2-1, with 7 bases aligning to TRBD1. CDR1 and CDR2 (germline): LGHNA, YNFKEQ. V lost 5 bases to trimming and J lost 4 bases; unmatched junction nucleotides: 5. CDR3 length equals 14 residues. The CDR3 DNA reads TGTGCCAGCAGCGACAGGGCGTCATACAATGAGCAGTTCTTC. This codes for CASSDRASYNEQFF.

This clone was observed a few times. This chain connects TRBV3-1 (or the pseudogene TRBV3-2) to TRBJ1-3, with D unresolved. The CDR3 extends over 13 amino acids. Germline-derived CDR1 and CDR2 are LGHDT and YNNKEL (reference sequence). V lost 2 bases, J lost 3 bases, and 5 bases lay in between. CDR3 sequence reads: CASSQSLGNTIYF. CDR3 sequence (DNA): TGTGCCAGCAGCCAAAGCCTTGGAAACACCATATATTTT.

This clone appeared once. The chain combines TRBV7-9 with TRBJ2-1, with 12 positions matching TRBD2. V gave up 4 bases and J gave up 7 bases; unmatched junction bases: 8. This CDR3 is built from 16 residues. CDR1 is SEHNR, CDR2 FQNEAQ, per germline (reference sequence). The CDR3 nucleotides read TGTGCCAGCAGCTACCTACTAGCGGGGGGCCGTAATGAGCAGTTCTTC. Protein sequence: CASSYLLAGGRNEQFF.

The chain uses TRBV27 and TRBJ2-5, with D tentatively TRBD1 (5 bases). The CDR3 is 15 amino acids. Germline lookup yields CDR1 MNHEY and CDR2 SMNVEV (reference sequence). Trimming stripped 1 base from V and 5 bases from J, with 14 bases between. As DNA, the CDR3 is TGTGCCAGCAGTTTATGGGCAGGGAAAGCGGAGACCCAGTACTTC. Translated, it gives CASSLWAGKAETQYF.